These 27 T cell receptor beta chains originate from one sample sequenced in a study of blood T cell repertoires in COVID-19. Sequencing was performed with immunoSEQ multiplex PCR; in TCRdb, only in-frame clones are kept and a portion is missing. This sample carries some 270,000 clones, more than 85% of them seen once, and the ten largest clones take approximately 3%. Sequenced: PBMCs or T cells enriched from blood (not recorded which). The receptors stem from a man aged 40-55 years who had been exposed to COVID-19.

The CDR3 loop is CASSFTGGRLDTQYF. CDR3 bases: TGTGCCAGCAGCTTTACTGGGGGGAGGTTGGATACGCAGTATTTT. The genes are TRBV11-3 and TRBJ2-3, with D possibly matching TRBD2 (6 bases). Trimming stripped 3 bases from V and 6 bases from J, with 16 bases between. This CDR3 comprises 15 residues. The germline V gene encodes CDR1 SGHNT and CDR2 YENEEA.

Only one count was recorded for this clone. The CDR3 is CASKKRTGAFYEQYF. In nucleotides, the CDR3 is TGTGCCAGCAAGAAAAGGACAGGGGCTTTCTACGAGCAGTACTTC. The V call is TRBV28, the J call TRBJ2-7; 9 bases agree with TRBD1. Germline V gene data show CDR1 as MDHEN and CDR2 as SYDVKM. After removal of 7 bases from V and 3 bases from J, the junction contained 10 bases not matched to a gene. The CDR3 is 15 amino acids.

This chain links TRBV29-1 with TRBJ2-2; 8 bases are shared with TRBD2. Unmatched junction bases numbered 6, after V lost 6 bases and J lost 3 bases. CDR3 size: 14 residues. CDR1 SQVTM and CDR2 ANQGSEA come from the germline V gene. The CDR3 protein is CSVRGGHDTGELFF. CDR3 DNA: TGCAGCGTCCGCGGGGGGCACGACACCGGGGAGCTGTTTTTT.

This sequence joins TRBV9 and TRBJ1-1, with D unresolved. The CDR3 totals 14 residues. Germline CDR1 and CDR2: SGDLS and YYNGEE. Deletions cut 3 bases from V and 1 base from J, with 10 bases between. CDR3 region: CASSDGSSNTEAFF. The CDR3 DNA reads TGTGCCAGCAGCGACGGGTCATCGAACACTGAAGCTTTCTTT.

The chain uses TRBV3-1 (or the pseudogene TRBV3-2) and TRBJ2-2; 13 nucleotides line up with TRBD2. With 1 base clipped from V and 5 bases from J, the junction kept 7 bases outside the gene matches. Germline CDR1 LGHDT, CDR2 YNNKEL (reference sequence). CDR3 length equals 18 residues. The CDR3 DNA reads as TGTGCCAGCAGCCAAGGGACTAGCGGGAGAATAGGGACCGGGGAGCTGTTTTTT. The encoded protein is CASSQGTSGRIGTGELFF.

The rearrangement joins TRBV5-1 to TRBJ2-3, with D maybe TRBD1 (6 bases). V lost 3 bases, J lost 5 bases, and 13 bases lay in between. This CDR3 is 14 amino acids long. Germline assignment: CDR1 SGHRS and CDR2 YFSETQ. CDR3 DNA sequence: TGCGCCAGCAGCTCTCAGGGGAATCGAGATACGCAGTATTTT. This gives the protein CASSSQGNRDTQYF.

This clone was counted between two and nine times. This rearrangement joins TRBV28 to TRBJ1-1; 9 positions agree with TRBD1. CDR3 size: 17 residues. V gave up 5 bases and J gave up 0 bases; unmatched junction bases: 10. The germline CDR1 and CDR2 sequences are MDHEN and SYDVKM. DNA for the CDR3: TGTGCCAGCAGTCCCGACAGGGGGTTTACGTTGAACACTGAAGCTTTCTTT. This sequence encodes CASSPDRGFTLNTEAFF.

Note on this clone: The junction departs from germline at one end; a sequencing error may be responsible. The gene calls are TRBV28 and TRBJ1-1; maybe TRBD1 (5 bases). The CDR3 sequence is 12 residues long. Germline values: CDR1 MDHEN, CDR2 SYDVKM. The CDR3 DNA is TGTGCCAGCAGTTTACAGGGCACTAAAGCTTTCTTT. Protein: CASSLQGTKAFF.

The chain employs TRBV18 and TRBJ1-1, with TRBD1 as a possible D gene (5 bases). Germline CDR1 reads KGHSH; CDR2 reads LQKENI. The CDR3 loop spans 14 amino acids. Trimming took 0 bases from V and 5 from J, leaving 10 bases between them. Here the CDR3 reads CASSPPGHTTEAFF. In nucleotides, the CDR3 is TGTGCCAGCTCACCACCGGGGCACACGACTGAAGCTTTCTTT.

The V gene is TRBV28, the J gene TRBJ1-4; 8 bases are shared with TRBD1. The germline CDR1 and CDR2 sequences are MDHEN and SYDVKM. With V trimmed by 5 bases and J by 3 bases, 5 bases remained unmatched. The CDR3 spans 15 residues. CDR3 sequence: CASSLQGGANEKLFF. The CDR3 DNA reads TGTGCCAGCAGTCTACAGGGGGGGGCTAATGAAAAACTGTTTTTT. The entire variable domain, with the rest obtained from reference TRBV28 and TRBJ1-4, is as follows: DVKVTQSSRYLVKRTGEKVFLECVQDMDHENMFWYRQDPGLGLRLIYFSYDVKMKEKGDIPEGYSVSREKKERFSLILESASTNQTSMYLCASSLQGGANEKLFFGSGTQLSVL.

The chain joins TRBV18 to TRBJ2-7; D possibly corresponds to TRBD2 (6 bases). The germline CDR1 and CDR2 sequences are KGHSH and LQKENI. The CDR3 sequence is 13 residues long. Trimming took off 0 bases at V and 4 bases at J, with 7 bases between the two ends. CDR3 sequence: CASSPPGGYEQYF. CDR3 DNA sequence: TGTGCCAGCTCACCACCGGGAGGATACGAGCAGTACTTC.

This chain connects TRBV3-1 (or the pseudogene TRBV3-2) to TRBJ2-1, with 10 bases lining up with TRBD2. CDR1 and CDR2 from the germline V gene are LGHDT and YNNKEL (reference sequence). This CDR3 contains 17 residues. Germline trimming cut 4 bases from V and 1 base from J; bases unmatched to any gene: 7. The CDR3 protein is CASSRARLAGSYNEQFF. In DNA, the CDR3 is TGTGCCAGCAGCCGAGCTAGACTAGCGGGTTCCTACAATGAGCAGTTCTTC.

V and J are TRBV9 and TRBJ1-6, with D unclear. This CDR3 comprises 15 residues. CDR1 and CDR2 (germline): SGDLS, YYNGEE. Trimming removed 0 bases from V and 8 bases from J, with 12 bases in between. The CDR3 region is CASSVGWYEDSPLHF. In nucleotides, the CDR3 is TGTGCCAGCAGCGTAGGATGGTATGAGGATTCACCCCTCCACTTT.

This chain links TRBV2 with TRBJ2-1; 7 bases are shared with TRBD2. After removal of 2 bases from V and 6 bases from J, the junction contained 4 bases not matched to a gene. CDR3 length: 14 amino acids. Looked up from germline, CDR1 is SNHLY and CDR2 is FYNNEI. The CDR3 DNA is TGTGCCAGCAGTGAATGGACTAGAGCCAATGAGCAGTTCTTC. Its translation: CASSEWTRANEQFF.

CDR3 loop: CASSDRGFGQPQHF. CDR3 sequence (DNA): TGTGCCAGTAGTGACAGGGGTTTCGGTCAGCCCCAGCATTTT. The rearrangement joins TRBV19 to TRBJ1-5; the match to TRBD1 covers 8 bases. This CDR3 spans 14 amino acids. Germline CDR1 and CDR2: LNHDA and SQIVND (reference sequence). With 5 bases clipped from V and 6 bases from J, the junction kept 6 bases outside the gene matches.

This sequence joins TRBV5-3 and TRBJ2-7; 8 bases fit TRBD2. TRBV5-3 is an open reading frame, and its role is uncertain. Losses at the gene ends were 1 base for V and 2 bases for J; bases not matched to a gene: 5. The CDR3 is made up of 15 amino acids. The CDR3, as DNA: TGTGCCAGAAGCTTGCCGGGAGGGCCTACCTACGAGCAGTACTTC. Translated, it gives CARSLPGGPTYEQYF.

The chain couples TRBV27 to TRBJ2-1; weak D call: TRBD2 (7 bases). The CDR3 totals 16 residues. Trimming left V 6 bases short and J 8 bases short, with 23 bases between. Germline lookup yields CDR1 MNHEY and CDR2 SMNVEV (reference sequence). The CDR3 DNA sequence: TGTGCCAGCAGCCGTCAGGGGACTATTCTACAAGATGAGCAGTTCTTC. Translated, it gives CASSRQGTILQDEQFF.

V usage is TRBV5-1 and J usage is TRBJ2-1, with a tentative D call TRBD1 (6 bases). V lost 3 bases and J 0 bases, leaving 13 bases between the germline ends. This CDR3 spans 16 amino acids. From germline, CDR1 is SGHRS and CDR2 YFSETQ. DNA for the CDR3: TGCGCCAGCAGCTCGCCGACAGGAGGCTCCTACAATGAGCAGTTCTTC. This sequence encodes CASSSPTGGSYNEQFF.

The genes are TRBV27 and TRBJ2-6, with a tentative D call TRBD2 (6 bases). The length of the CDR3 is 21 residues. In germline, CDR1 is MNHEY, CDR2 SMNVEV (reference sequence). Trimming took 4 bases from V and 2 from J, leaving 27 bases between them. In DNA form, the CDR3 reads TGTGCCAGCAGTTCGTTCTCTCGCGGGGCCCGTCTCTCTACTGGGGCCAACGTCCTGACTTTC. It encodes CASSSFSRGARLSTGANVLTF. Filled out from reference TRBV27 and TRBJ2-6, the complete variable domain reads EAQVTQNPRYLITVTGKKLTVTCSQNMNHEYMSWYRQDPGLGLRQIYYSMNVEVTDKGDVPEGYKVSRKEKRNFPLILESPSPNQTSLYFCASSSFSRGARLSTGANVLTFGAGSRLTVL.

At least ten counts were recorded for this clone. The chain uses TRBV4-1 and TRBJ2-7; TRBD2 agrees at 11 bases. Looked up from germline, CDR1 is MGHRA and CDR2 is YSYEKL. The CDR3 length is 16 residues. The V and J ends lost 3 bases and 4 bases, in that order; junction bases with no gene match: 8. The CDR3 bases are TGCGCCAGCAGCCAGGACCTAGCGGGAGGTCGGTACGAGCAGTACTTC. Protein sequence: CASSQDLAGGRYEQYF.

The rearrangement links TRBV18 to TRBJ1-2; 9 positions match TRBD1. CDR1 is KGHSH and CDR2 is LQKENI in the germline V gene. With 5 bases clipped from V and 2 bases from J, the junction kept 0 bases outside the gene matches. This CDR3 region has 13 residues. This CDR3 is CASSGQGNYGYTF. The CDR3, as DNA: TGTGCCAGCTCAGGACAGGGGAACTATGGCTACACCTTC.

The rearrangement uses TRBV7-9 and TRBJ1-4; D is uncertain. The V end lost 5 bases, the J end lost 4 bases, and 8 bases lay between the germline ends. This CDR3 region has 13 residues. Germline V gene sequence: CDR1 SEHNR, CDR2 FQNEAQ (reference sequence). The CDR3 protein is CASSLGDNEKLFF. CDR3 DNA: TGTGCCAGCAGCCTAGGAGATAATGAAAAACTGTTTTTT.

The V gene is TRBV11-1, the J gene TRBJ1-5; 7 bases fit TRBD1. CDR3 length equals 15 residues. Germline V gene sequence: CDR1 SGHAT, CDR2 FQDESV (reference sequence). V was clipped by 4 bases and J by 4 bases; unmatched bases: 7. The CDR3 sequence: CASSSWRRGNQPQHF. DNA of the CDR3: TGTGCCAGCAGCTCCTGGCGCAGGGGGAATCAGCCCCAGCATTTT.

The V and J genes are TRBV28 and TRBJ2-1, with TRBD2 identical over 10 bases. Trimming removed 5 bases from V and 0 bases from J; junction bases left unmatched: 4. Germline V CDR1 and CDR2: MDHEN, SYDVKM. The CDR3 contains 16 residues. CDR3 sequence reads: CASSSLAGDSYNEQFF. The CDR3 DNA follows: TGTGCCAGCAGTAGTCTAGCGGGGGACTCCTACAATGAGCAGTTCTTC.

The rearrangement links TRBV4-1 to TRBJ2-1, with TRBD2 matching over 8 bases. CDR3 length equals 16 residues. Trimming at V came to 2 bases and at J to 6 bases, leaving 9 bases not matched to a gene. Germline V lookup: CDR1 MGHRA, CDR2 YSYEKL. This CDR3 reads CASSQISGTRFNEQFF. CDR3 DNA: TGCGCCAGCAGCCAAATTAGCGGGACGCGATTCAATGAGCAGTTCTTC.

CDR3: CASSLGQLAANGEQYF. The CDR3 DNA reads TGTGCCAGCAGCTTGGGCCAGTTAGCGGCGAACGGCGAGCAGTACTTC. This chain links TRBV5-4 with TRBJ2-7; perhaps TRBD2 as D (6 bases). The germline V and J ends were trimmed by 0 bases and 6 bases, with 19 bases remaining between them. Germline-derived CDR1 and CDR2 are SGHNT and YYREEE (reference sequence). This CDR3 has 16 amino acids.

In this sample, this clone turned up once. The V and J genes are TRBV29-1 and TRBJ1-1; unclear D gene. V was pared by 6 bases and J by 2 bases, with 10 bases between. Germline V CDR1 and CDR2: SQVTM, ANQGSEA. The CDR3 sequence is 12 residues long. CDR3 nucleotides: TGCAGCGTAAACGGACTAAACACTGAAGCTTTCTTT. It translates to CSVNGLNTEAFF.